This entry describes one TCR beta chain. Its antigen is currently not known. The record has no base qualities; no much larger clone is one base away. For sequencing of the TCRbeta CDR3 region, genomic DNA was extracted from the sorted cells. TCRbeta CDR3 regions were sequenced using the immunoSEQ Assay. TCRdb carries this immuneACCESS record with in-frame sequences only. Its versions omit some clonotypes, under half of them owing to an unresolved V gene in the studies checked, with the rest unexplained. The sample data list roughly 61,000 clones, and 81% of these were observed just once. More than 0.65% of the sample rests with the top ten. This sample stems from a study of OX40 agonist ivuxolimab in advanced cancers. About the full investigation: Ivuxolimab, which targeted the costimulatory receptor OX40 (CD134), was an agonistic, fully human IgG2 monoclonal antibody. Intravenous ivuxolimab was administered to patients every 2 weeks at six dose levels: 0.01, 0.1, 0.3, 1.5, 3 and 10 mg/kg. Among the approximately 50 dose-escalation patients, about 19 had hepatocellular carcinoma, roughly 15 melanoma, 9 renal cell carcinoma and 9 head and neck cancer. In the dose-escalation cohort, more than 75% of patients were male, and the mean age was approximately 55 years, with a range of roughly 20 to 80. Patients were allowed to have had prior anti-PD-1, anti-PD-L1 or anti-CTLA-4 therapy, and roughly 40% of the dose-escalation patients had previously received checkpoint inhibitors. Partial responses occurred in three dose-escalation patients: two with cutaneous melanoma and one with hepatocellular carcinoma. Peripheral TCRbeta sequencing aimed to test whether ivuxolimab altered TCR sequence diversity and caused clonal T-cell expansion. The paper describes the monotherapy dose-escalation part (N = 52 patients) of the phase I trial of ivuxolimab.

The trial excluded patients who had a history of autoimmune disease or who were on systemic immunosuppression. Peripheral blood for TCR sequencing was drawn from every dose cohort at baseline, at cycle 4 day 1 and at cycle 7 day 1. The samples were taken from a phase I, first-in-human, multicenter, open-label dose-escalation trial of ivuxolimab. Adults with locally advanced or metastatic melanoma, renal cell carcinoma, hepatocellular carcinoma or head and neck squamous cell carcinoma were enrolled in the trial. Before TCR sequencing, CD4+ T cells and CD8+ T cells from peripheral blood were sorted into separate populations. What the study reported, not specific to this receptor: In the 0.1-3.0 mg/kg groups, partial responders were among the patients with the lowest normalized peripheral clonal expansion, particularly in CD8+ T cells. At doses from 0.1 to 3.0 mg/kg, clonal expansion was seen in both CD4+ and CD8+ blood T cells between baseline and week 6. Low levels of normalized T-cell clonal expansion were also shown by some nonresponding patients. Which antigens the clonally expanded peripheral T cells were specific for was not determined. After ivuxolimab, expanded clones were on average more numerous among CD8+ T cells than among CD4+ T cells.

The receptor was isolated from an adult with an advanced solid tumor such as melanoma, head and neck, liver or kidney cancer. The sequencing used CD4+ or CD8+ T cells sorted from blood, collected in a trial of the OX40 agonist ivuxolimab.

In nucleotide form, the sequence is TGCGCCAGCAGTCAACCTCTTGACGGGATGGGAAAACTGTTTTTT. It specifies CASSQPLDGMGKLFF. The rearrangement joined TRBV23-1 to TRBJ1-4, with the D gene not clear enough to name. TRBV23-1 is known as an ORF, though its function is uncertain. V sheds 2 bases and J sheds 10 bases, leaving 17 bases between their ends. There are 15 amino acids in the CDR3, from cysteine to phenylalanine inclusive. The entry retains the CDR3 DNA only, 45 bases that are in frame from base 1.